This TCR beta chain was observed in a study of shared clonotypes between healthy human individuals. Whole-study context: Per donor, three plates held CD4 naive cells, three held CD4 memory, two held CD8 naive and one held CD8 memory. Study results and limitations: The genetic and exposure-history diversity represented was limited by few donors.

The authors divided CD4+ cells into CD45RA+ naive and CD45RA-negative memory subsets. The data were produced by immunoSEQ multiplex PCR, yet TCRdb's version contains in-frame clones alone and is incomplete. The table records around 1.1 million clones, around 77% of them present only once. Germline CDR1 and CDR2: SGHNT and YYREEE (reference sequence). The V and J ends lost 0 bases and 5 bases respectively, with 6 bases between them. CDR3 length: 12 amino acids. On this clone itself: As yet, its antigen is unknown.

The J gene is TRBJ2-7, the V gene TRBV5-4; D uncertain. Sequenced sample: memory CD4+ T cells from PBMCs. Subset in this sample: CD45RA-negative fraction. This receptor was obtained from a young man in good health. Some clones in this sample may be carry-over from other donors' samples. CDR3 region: CASSLGQNEQYF. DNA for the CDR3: TGTGCCAGCAGCTTGGGGCAAAACGAGCAGTACTTC.